The 18 T cell receptor beta chains reported below all come from one sample, sequenced in a study of T cells in Graves' hyperthyroidism and ophthalmopathy. From RNA transcripts, TCR beta CDR3 regions were amplified. RT-PCR in the first round (using the HTBI primer set) targeted the TCR CDR3. Each CDR3 protein gets one entry after TCRdb re-called the multiplex PCR reads with MiXCR. This sample carries roughly 170,000 distinct CDR3 sequences, 17% of them seen once, and the ten largest clones take 25% to 30%. Specimen: blood. The receptor source for this set is a woman in her fifties or sixties with Graves' hyperthyroidism.

The rearrangement uses TRBV7-3 and TRBJ2-7; D is possibly TRBD2 (6 bases). Germline assignment: CDR1 SGHTA and CDR2 FQGTGA. The V and J ends lost 5 bases and 9 bases respectively, with 17 bases between them. The CDR3 length is 13 residues. CDR3 amino acids: CASSPGMGGRQYF. As DNA, the CDR3 is TGTGCCAGCAGCCCCGGTATGGGGGGACGGCAGTACTTC.

This clonotype was counted many times. V gene TRBV20-1 combines with J gene TRBJ2-7; D unresolved. The CDR3 sequence is 12 residues long. V was pared by 1 base and J by 0 bases, with 4 bases between. CDR1 DFQATT and CDR2 SNEGSKA come from the germline V gene (reference sequence). The CDR3 loop is CSARVDSYEQYF. CDR3 nucleotide sequence: TGCAGTGCTAGAGTCGACTCCTACGAGCAGTACTTC.

This clonotype was counted many times. The rearrangement joins TRBV7-9 to TRBJ2-7; D possibly corresponds to TRBD1 (6 bases). The germline gives CDR1 SEHNR, CDR2 FQNEAQ (reference sequence). The CDR3 has 13 residues. V was trimmed by 5 bases and J by 4 bases, leaving 12 bases between them. CDR3 coding DNA: TGTGCCAGCAGCCAACGACAGGATTACGAGCAGTACTTC. Protein: CASSQRQDYEQYF.

A few counts support this clonotype. The chain carries TRBV2 and TRBJ1-1, with a tentative D call TRBD1 (6 bases). Germline V CDR1 and CDR2: SNHLY, FYNNEI. Trimming removed 6 bases at V and 4 bases at J, with 15 bases between. This CDR3 is built from 14 residues. The CDR3 nucleotides read TGTGCCAGCAGCGGGGGGGGCGCTGCCACTGAAGCTTTCTTT. Translated: CASSGGGAATEAFF. Full variable domain (missing parts from reference TRBV2 and TRBJ1-1): EPEVTQTPSHQVTQMGQEVILRCVPISNHLYFYWYRQILGQKVEFLVSFYNNEISEKSEIFDDQFSVERPDGSNFTLKIRSTKLEDSAMYFCASSGGGAATEAFFGQGTRLTVV.

This clonotype was found many times. V and J are TRBV5-1 and TRBJ1-6; 10 positions match TRBD1. Germline CDR1 reads SGHRS; CDR2 reads YFSETQ. The CDR3 is 14 residues long. V gave up 2 bases and J gave up 12 bases; unmatched junction bases: 5. CDR3 loop: CASSFDRGLEPLHF. The CDR3 region has the DNA TGCGCCAGCAGCTTTGACAGGGGGCTTGAACCCCTCCACTTT.

Only a few counts were recorded for this clonotype. The chain recombines TRBV7-9 with TRBJ1-5, with TRBD1 identical over 9 bases. Trimming removed 4 bases from V and 0 bases from J; junction bases left unmatched: 4. Germline V gene data show CDR1 as SEHNR and CDR2 as FQNEAQ (reference sequence). The CDR3 totals 16 residues. The CDR3, as DNA: TGTGCCAGCAGCTCAATACAGGGGGCTAGCAATCAGCCCCAGCATTTT. Its translation is CASSSIQGASNQPQHF. Looking up the rest from reference TRBV7-9 and TRBJ1-5 gives the full variable domain: DTGVSQNPRHKITKRGQNVTFRCDPISEHNRLYWYRQTLGQGPEFLTYFQNEAQLEKSRLLSDRFSAERPKGSFSTLEIQRTEQGDSAMYLCASSSIQGASNQPQHFGDGTRLSIL.

This rearrangement joins TRBV4-1 to TRBJ2-7; 10 bases agree with TRBD1. The CDR3 is 16 amino acids. Trimming at V came to 3 bases and at J to 5 bases, leaving 10 bases not matched to a gene. CDR1 and CDR2 from the germline V gene are MGHRA and YSYEKL. CDR3 sequence: CASSQSSGTGVHEQYF. CDR3 DNA: TGCGCCAGCAGCCAGTCCTCCGGGACAGGGGTCCACGAGCAGTACTTC.

This clonotype appeared many times. The rearrangement links TRBV11-2 to TRBJ1-2; D not resolved. With 1 base removed from V and 3 bases from J, the gap between germline ends came to 6 bases. The CDR3 is made up of 13 amino acids. CDR1 is SGHAT and CDR2 is FQNNGV in the germline V gene. The CDR3 region is CASSLVPDYGYTF. The DNA of the CDR3 is TGTGCCAGCAGCTTAGTTCCGGACTATGGCTACACCTTC.

This clonotype was detected ten times or more. The chain employs TRBV29-1 and TRBJ2-7; possibly TRBD1 or TRBD2 for D (6 bases each). There are 14 residues in the CDR3. CDR1 and CDR2 (germline): SQVTM, ANQGSEA. V shed 6 bases and J shed 5 bases, with 20 bases lying between them. The CDR3 loop is CSVRAEKGEDEQYF. CDR3 DNA: TGCAGCGTGCGGGCCGAAAAGGGGGAGGACGAGCAGTACTTC.

As to this clonotype: A much larger clone lies a single base off, so this may be a read error. The chain joins TRBV3-1 to TRBJ1-4; D is perhaps TRBD1 (6 bases). This CDR3 is 17 amino acids long. The V gene's germline CDR1 is LGHDT and CDR2 YNNKEL (reference sequence). Written as DNA, the CDR3 is TGTGTCAGCAGCCAAGGATGGGGGCGCCGGTCTAATGAAAAACTGTTTTTT. It yields the protein CVSSQGWGRRSNEKLFF.

This clonotype was seen repeatedly, ten times or more. The rearrangement uses TRBV28 and TRBJ1-5; D is possibly TRBD1 (5 bases). Germline CDR1 MDHEN, CDR2 SYDVKM. V was clipped by 6 bases and J by 3 bases, with 12 bases between them. CDR3 size: 14 residues. The CDR3 reads CASSAGDYNQPQHF. DNA of the CDR3: TGTGCCAGCAGCGCGGGGGATTACAATCAGCCCCAGCATTTT.

In its sample, this clonotype was seen a few times. The rearrangement links TRBV5-6 to TRBJ1-1; no firm D call. This CDR3 is built from 13 residues. Germline V gene data show CDR1 as SGHDT and CDR2 as YYEEEE. V shed 0 bases and J shed 4 bases, with 7 bases lying between them. The DNA for the CDR3 is TGTGCCAGCAGCTTGGACAGTTCCACTGAAGCTTTCTTT. This encodes CASSLDSSTEAFF.

This clonotype came up many times. The rearrangement links TRBV3-1 to TRBJ1-3, with 8 bases identical to TRBD1. J was trimmed by 0 bases and V by 4 bases; bases with no gene match: 2. Germline values: CDR1 LGHDT, CDR2 YNNKEL (reference sequence). The CDR3 is 15 residues long. The CDR3 coding sequence is TGTGCCAGCAGCCGACAGGGGAACTCTGGAAACACCATATATTTT. This translates into CASSRQGNSGNTIYF. Full variable domain (rest looked up from reference TRBV3-1 and TRBJ1-3): DTAVSQTPKYLVTQMGNDKSIKCEQNLGHDTMYWYKQDSKKFLKIMFSYNNKELIINETVPNRFSPKSPDKAHLNLHINSLELGDSAVYFCASSRQGNSGNTIYFGEGSWLTVV.

A note on this clonotype: A single base separates this from a much larger clone, so it may be a read error. This chain links TRBV20-1 with TRBJ2-7, with D perhaps being TRBD1 or TRBD2 (6 bases each). CDR3 length: 15 residues. The V gene's germline CDR1 is DFQATT and CDR2 SNEGSKA (reference sequence). Trimming took off 3 bases at V and 6 bases at J, with 21 bases between the two ends. The CDR3 DNA sequence: TGCAGTGCTAGGGGAGGACAGCGAGGACCCTGCGAGCAGTACTTC. This sequence encodes CSARGGQRGPCEQYF.

This clonotype was observed many times. The chain employs TRBV11-2 and TRBJ2-3, with D uncertain. This CDR3 has 14 amino acids. V lost 5 bases, J lost 3 bases, and 12 bases lay in between. Germline CDR1 and CDR2: SGHAT and FQNNGV. The CDR3: CASSATFSTDTQYF. For the CDR3, the DNA is TGTGCCAGCAGCGCCACTTTCAGTACAGATACGCAGTATTTT.

This clonotype was counted a single time. The rearrangement uses TRBV28 and TRBJ2-5, with D maybe TRBD1 (7 bases). The CDR3 spans 14 residues. Germline V lookup: CDR1 MDHEN, CDR2 SYDVKM. V lost 3 bases and J lost 5, with 13 bases in between. The CDR3 DNA reads TGTGCCAGCAGTTTGCAGGGGGGAGGTGAGACCCAGTACTTC. Encoded protein: CASSLQGGGETQYF. Together with reference TRBV28 and TRBJ2-5, the CDR3 gives the full variable domain: DVKVTQSSRYLVKRTGEKVFLECVQDMDHENMFWYRQDPGLGLRLIYFSYDVKMKEKGDIPEGYSVSREKKERFSLILESASTNQTSMYLCASSLQGGGETQYFGPGTRLLVL.

This clonotype occurred many times. The chain joins TRBV7-8 to TRBJ1-4, with no clear D. The V gene lost 1 base and the J gene lost 11 bases, with 11 bases spanning the gap. The germline V gene encodes CDR1 SGHVS and CDR2 FQNEAQ. CDR3 length: 13 residues. CDR3: CASSLVYSRKLFF. The CDR3 DNA is TGTGCCAGCAGCTTAGTCTACAGTCGTAAACTGTTTTTT.

The rearrangement links TRBV19 to TRBJ1-2, with D maybe TRBD1 (6 bases). Germline CDR1 reads LNHDA; CDR2 reads SQIVND (reference sequence). This CDR3 is built from 15 residues. V was clipped by 1 base and J by 6 bases, with 15 bases between them. The CDR3 protein is CASSIVGRGGDGYTF. CDR3 sequence (DNA): TGTGCCAGTAGTATAGTAGGCAGGGGCGGAGATGGCTACACCTTC. Full variable domain (missing parts from reference TRBV19 and TRBJ1-2): DGGITQSPKYLFRKEGQNVTLSCEQNLNHDAMYWYRQDPGQGLRLIYYSQIVNDFQKGDIAEGYSVSREKKESFPLTVTSAQKNPTAFYLCASSIVGRGGDGYTFGSGTRLTVV.